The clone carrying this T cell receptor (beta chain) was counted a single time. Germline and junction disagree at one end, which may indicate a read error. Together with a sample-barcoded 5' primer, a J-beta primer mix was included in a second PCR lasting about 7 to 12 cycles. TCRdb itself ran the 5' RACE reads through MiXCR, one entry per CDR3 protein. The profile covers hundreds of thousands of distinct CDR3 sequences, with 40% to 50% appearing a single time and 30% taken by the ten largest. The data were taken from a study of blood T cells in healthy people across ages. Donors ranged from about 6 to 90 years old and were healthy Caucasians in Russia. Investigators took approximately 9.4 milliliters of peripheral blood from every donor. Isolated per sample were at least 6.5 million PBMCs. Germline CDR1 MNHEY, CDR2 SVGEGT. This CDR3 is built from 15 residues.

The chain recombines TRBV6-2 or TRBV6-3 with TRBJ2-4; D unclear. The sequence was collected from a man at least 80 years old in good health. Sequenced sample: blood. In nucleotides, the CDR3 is TGTGCCTGCAGTTACCAAGGTTTTGGCAAAAACATTCAGTACTTC. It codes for CACSYQGFGKNIQYF.